Following are 25 T cell receptor beta chains from one sample sequenced in a study of T cells in Graves' hyperthyroidism and ophthalmopathy. Template material for amplifying TCR beta CDR3 regions consisted of RNA transcripts. Researchers ran a first-round RT-PCR on the TCR CDR3 using the HTBI primer set. TCRdb re-derived calls from the multiplex PCR reads in MiXCR, one entry per CDR3 protein. Counted here are about 200,000 distinct CDR3 sequences, about 15% occurring once; the ten biggest clones make up roughly 55%. Material: blood. The receptors shown here come from a woman aged 45-65 years with Graves' hyperthyroidism.

There are many counts of this clonotype. The V gene is TRBV20-1, the J gene TRBJ2-7, with D possibly being TRBD1 or TRBD2 (5 bases each). The CDR3 extends over 12 amino acids. V lost 5 bases and J 3 bases, leaving 11 bases between the germline ends. Germline loops: CDR1 DFQATT, CDR2 SNEGSKA (reference sequence). The chain's CDR3 is CSAPRDGYEQYF. CDR3 DNA sequence: TGCAGTGCTCCCCGGGACGGCTACGAGCAGTACTTC.

This clonotype was detected many times. V usage is TRBV27 and J usage is TRBJ2-3, with 10 bases aligning to TRBD2. The germline V gene encodes CDR1 MNHEY and CDR2 SMNVEV (reference sequence). V lost 5 bases, J lost 4 bases, and 12 bases stayed unmatched. The CDR3 contains 17 residues. CDR3 protein: CASSRPGLAGDSDTQYF. CDR3 nucleotide sequence: TGTGCCAGCAGTCGTCCCGGGCTAGCGGGAGATTCAGATACGCAGTATTTT.

This clonotype was seen more than once but under ten times. CDR3 in amino acids: CASSIQGSAGNQPQHF. CDR3 DNA: TGTGCCAGTAGTATTCAGGGTTCGGCGGGCAATCAGCCCCAGCATTTT. V and J are TRBV19 and TRBJ1-5, with TRBD1 as a possible D gene (5 bases). This CDR3 has 16 amino acids. The ends were cut back, 3 bases at V and 2 bases at J, with 14 bases in the middle. In germline, CDR1 is LNHDA, CDR2 SQIVND (reference sequence).

This clonotype occurred many times. The rearrangement uses TRBV20-1 and TRBJ1-5; 7 bases match TRBD1. This CDR3 spans 10 amino acids. The trim removed 6 bases at V and 11 bases at J, leaving 4 bases unmatched. CDR1 is DFQATT, CDR2 SNEGSKA, per germline (reference sequence). CDR3 nucleotides: TGCAGTGCCCGGGACAGAGCCCAGCATTTT. Translated, it gives CSARDRAQHF.

This clonotype was detected only once. This chain joins TRBV7-2 and TRBJ2-1; D possibly matches TRBD1 or TRBD2 (5 bases each). Deletions cut 5 bases from V and 5 bases from J, with 13 bases between. The CDR3 loop spans 14 amino acids. Germline CDR1 and CDR2: SGHTA and FQGNSA. As DNA, the CDR3 is TGTGCCAGCAGCCCTTACGGGGACCACAATGAGCAGTTCTTC. Translation: CASSPYGDHNEQFF.

This clonotype was detected only a few times. The chain has TRBV6-1 and TRBJ1-2; D unclear. Germline V gene data show CDR1 as MNHNS and CDR2 as SASEGT. V dropped 7 bases and J dropped 3 bases, with 15 bases sitting between them. The CDR3 is 14 amino acids. CDR3 protein: CASTLGWRDYGYTF. The CDR3 region has the DNA TGTGCCAGCACCTTGGGTTGGAGAGACTATGGCTACACCTTC.

This rearrangement joins TRBV28 to TRBJ1-4; D might be TRBD1 (5 bases). Germline V CDR1 and CDR2: MDHEN, SYDVKM. V gave up 3 bases and J gave up 4 bases, with 15 bases separating them. The CDR3 is made up of 16 amino acids. The CDR3 region is CASSFGAGSDNEKLFF. DNA for the CDR3: TGTGCCAGCAGTTTTGGTGCAGGGTCAGATAATGAAAAACTGTTTTTT.

This clonotype turned up a few times. This sequence joins TRBV19 and TRBJ2-7; TRBD2 matches 13 bases. CDR1 is LNHDA, CDR2 SQIVND, per germline (reference sequence). This CDR3 is built from 14 residues. V shed 10 bases, J shed 2 bases, and the junction held 5 bases outside the gene matches. The CDR3 DNA is TGTGCCACCAAAGGGACTAGCGGGACCTACGAGCAGTACTTC. It is translated as CATKGTSGTYEQYF.

This clonotype came up many times. This chain links TRBV28 with TRBJ1-4; D gene unclear. From germline, CDR1 is MDHEN and CDR2 SYDVKM. The CDR3 is 13 residues long. V lost 8 bases to trimming and J lost 4 bases, with 11 bases between them. CDR3 residues: CASDPGLNEKLFF. CDR3 nucleotides: TGTGCCAGCGATCCGGGCCTTAATGAAAAACTGTTTTTT.

Only a few counts were recorded for this clonotype. The chain carries TRBV30 and TRBJ1-1; D remains ambiguous. V was trimmed by 5 bases and J by 5 bases, leaving 15 bases between them. Germline V gene data show CDR1 as GTSNPN and CDR2 as SVGIG (reference sequence). CDR3 size: 13 residues. The CDR3 region is CAWDDSLKTEAFF. In DNA, the CDR3 is TGTGCCTGGGATGACTCGCTAAAGACTGAAGCTTTCTTT.

The chain employs TRBV14 and TRBJ2-5, with TRBD2 identical over 9 bases. The V and J ends lost 3 bases and 5 bases, in that order; junction bases with no gene match: 7. The germline CDR1 and CDR2 sequences are SGHDN and FVKESK. This CDR3 has 15 amino acids. CDR3 nucleotide sequence: TGTGCCAGCAGCCAGAAATGGACTAGCGTGGAGACCCAGTACTTC. It is translated as CASSQKWTSVETQYF.

This clonotype was counted many times. The rearrangement links TRBV9 to TRBJ1-1, with 7 bases that match TRBD1. There are 16 residues in the CDR3. V lost 0 bases, J lost 5 bases, and 10 bases stayed unmatched. CDR1 and CDR2 (germline): SGDLS, YYNGEE. The CDR3: CASSVDDRAGSTEAFF. CDR3 DNA sequence: TGTGCCAGCAGCGTAGACGACAGGGCTGGTAGTACTGAAGCTTTCTTT.

This clonotype was seen a handful of times. This rearrangement joins TRBV7-9 to TRBJ2-7; D perhaps matches TRBD1 (6 bases). The V gene lost 5 bases and the J gene lost 3 bases, with 11 bases spanning the gap. CDR3 length: 13 amino acids. The germline gives CDR1 SEHNR, CDR2 FQNEAQ (reference sequence). The CDR3 DNA sequence: TGTGCCAGCAGCACAGGGAAGAGCTACGAGCAGTACTTC. This gives the protein CASSTGKSYEQYF.

This clonotype has a count of ten or more. This rearrangement joins TRBV27 to TRBJ1-1; D is perhaps TRBD1 (5 bases). The length of the CDR3 is 13 residues. Germline CDR1 reads MNHEY; CDR2 reads SMNVEV (reference sequence). V gave up 3 bases and J gave up 4 bases, with 9 bases separating them. For the CDR3, the DNA is TGTGCCAGCAGTTTTGGGACCGGCACTGAAGCTTTCTTT. It specifies CASSFGTGTEAFF.

This clonotype was picked up many times. The gene calls are TRBV11-3 and TRBJ1-1; the D gene is possibly TRBD1 (5 bases). Trimming cost V 1 base and J 6 bases, with 18 bases left between them. CDR3 size: 16 residues. Germline CDR1 and CDR2: SGHNT and YENEEA. The CDR3 is CASSLAFGTASSEAFF. The CDR3 nucleotides read TGTGCCAGCAGCTTAGCATTCGGGACGGCCTCATCTGAAGCTTTCTTT.

This clonotype has a count of ten or more. This rearrangement joins TRBV27 to TRBJ2-5; possible D gene TRBD1, 6 bases. The germline gives CDR1 MNHEY, CDR2 SMNVEV (reference sequence). The CDR3 extends over 14 amino acids. V was cut by 5 bases and J by 3 bases, with 13 bases left in between. CDR3 sequence: CASSPRTEKETQYF. In DNA, the CDR3 is TGTGCCAGCAGTCCCCGGACAGAGAAAGAGACCCAGTACTTC.

This clonotype was seen ten or more times. CDR3 region: CASSQRTSGRETQYF. CDR3 coding DNA: TGTGCCAGCAGCCAAAGGACTAGCGGGAGAGAGACCCAGTACTTC. The chain combines TRBV3-1 with TRBJ2-5; 13 nucleotides match TRBD2. This CDR3 spans 15 amino acids. V lost 2 bases to trimming and J lost 4 bases; unmatched junction nucleotides: 1. From germline, CDR1 is LGHDT and CDR2 YNNKEL (reference sequence).

This clonotype was detected ten times or more. The junction does not match germline at one end; this may be a read error. The CDR3: CAVRNTGELFF. The CDR3 DNA is TGTGCCGTCAGGAACACCGGGGAGCTGTTTTTT. The chain joins TRBV10-3 to TRBJ2-2; D unclear. The CDR3 is 11 residues long. CDR1 ENHRY and CDR2 SYGVKD come from the germline V gene.

This clonotype appeared many times. This rearrangement joins TRBV7-9 to TRBJ1-1; no firm D call. Germline-derived CDR1 and CDR2 are SEHNR and FQNEAQ (reference sequence). The CDR3 has 12 residues. Deletions cut 1 base from V and 7 bases from J, with 7 bases between. CDR3: CASSLGLGEAFF. The CDR3 DNA sequence: TGTGCCAGCAGCTTAGGATTGGGTGAAGCTTTCTTT.

This chain connects TRBV11-2 to TRBJ2-7, with D unresolved. CDR1 and CDR2 from the germline V gene are SGHAT and FQNNGV. The CDR3 covers 16 residues. V was cut by 0 bases and J by 3 bases, with 15 bases left in between. CDR3 coding DNA: TGTGCCAGCAGCTTAGAGGCGATGGGGTGGCTCTACGAGCAGTACTTC. Protein sequence: CASSLEAMGWLYEQYF. The complete variable domain, with remaining parts taken from reference TRBV11-2 and TRBJ2-7, reads EAGVAQSPRYKIIEKRQSVAFWCNPISGHATLYWYQQILGQGPKLLIQFQNNGVVDDSQLPKDRFSAERLKGVDSTLKIQPAKLEDSAVYLCASSLEAMGWLYEQYFGPGTRLTVT.

The chain couples TRBV15 to TRBJ1-1; no reliable D call. Trimming shortened V by 0 bases and J by 0 bases, and 5 bases separated the two germline ends. The V gene's germline CDR1 is LNHNV and CDR2 YYDKDF (reference sequence). The CDR3 extends over 14 amino acids. This CDR3 is CATSRDHVNTEAFF. CDR3 DNA sequence: TGTGCCACCAGCAGAGATCATGTGAACACTGAAGCTTTCTTT.

In this sample, this clonotype turned up many times. The chain recombines TRBV2 with TRBJ2-1, with a weak D call TRBD2 (6 bases). Per the germline V gene, CDR1 is SNHLY and CDR2 is FYNNEI. The CDR3 contains 14 residues. The V end was cut by 3 bases, the J end by 7 bases, with 13 bases between. In DNA form, the CDR3 reads TGTGCCAGCAGTGAGACTAGATTAATAAATGAGCAGTTCTTC. This translates into CASSETRLINEQFF.

Many counts were recorded for this clonotype. The chain has TRBV9 and TRBJ1-1; D perhaps matches TRBD1 (5 bases). CDR3 length: 14 amino acids. V lost 3 bases and J 4 bases, leaving 13 bases between the germline ends. CDR1 and CDR2 (germline): SGDLS, YYNGEE. The CDR3: CASSADPGTTEAFF. Here the CDR3 DNA reads TGTGCCAGCAGCGCAGATCCAGGGACCACTGAAGCTTTCTTT. The variable domain in full, completed from reference TRBV9 and TRBJ1-1, reads DSGVTQTPKHLITATGQRVTLRCSPRSGDLSVYWYQQSLDQGLQFLIQYYNGEERAKGNILERFSAQQFPDLHSELNLSSLELGDSALYFCASSADPGTTEAFFGQGTRLTVV.

This clonotype was counted only a few times. The chain is built from TRBV19 and TRBJ1-2, with TRBD1 identical over 7 bases. The germline CDR1 and CDR2 sequences are LNHDA and SQIVND (reference sequence). The CDR3 contains 15 residues. The ends lost 4 bases at V and 6 bases at J; junction bases unmatched: 11. The CDR3 here is CASSTQGTAINGYTF. The CDR3 DNA follows: TGTGCCAGTAGTACTCAAGGGACAGCCATTAATGGCTACACCTTC.

This clonotype has a count of ten or more. V and J are TRBV27 and TRBJ2-1; D remains ambiguous. The V end lost 3 bases, the J end lost 4 bases, and 10 bases lay between the germline ends. The CDR3 covers 14 residues. Germline V gene lookup returns CDR1 MNHEY and CDR2 SMNVEV (reference sequence). CDR3 bases: TGTGCCAGCAGTTTCGACCTACCTTACAATGAGCAGTTCTTC. This codes for CASSFDLPYNEQFF.